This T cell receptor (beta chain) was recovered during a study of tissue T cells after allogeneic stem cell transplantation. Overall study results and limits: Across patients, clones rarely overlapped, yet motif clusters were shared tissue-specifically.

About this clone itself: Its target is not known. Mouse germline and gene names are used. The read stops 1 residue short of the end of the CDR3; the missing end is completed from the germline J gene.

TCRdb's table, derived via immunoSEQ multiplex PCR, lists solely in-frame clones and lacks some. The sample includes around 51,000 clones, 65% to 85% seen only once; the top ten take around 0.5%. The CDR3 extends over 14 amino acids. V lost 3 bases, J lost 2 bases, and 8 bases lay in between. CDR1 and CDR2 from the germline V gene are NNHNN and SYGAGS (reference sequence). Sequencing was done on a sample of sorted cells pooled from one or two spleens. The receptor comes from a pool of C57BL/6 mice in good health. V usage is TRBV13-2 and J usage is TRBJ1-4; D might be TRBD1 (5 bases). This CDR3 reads CASGGGQSNERLFF. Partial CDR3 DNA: TGTGCCAGCGGTGGCGGACAATCCAACGAAAGATTATTT.